The 32 T cell receptor beta chains below come from one sample, sequenced in a study of cytomegalovirus exposure and HLA in healthy donors. PCR involved 60 Vbeta and 13 Jbeta primers. Sequencing was performed with immunoSEQ multiplex PCR; in TCRdb, only in-frame clones are kept and a portion is missing. Of about 150,000 clones listed, less than 85% are singletons. The source material was PBMCs. These receptors were collected from a man aged 50-59 years in good health and CMV-seropositive.

The chain employs TRBV11-2 and TRBJ2-5; 9 bases fit TRBD2. The CDR3 has 14 residues. CDR1 and CDR2 (germline): SGHAT, FQNNGV. Losses at the gene ends were 3 bases for V and 4 bases for J; bases not matched to a gene: 3. DNA for the CDR3: TGTGCCAGCAGCTTGGGACTAGCCCCAGAGACCCAGTACTTC. It specifies CASSLGLAPETQYF.

J is TRBJ1-2 and V is TRBV10-3; no reliable D call. The CDR3 is 15 residues long. Germline CDR1 reads ENHRY; CDR2 reads SYGVKD. V was clipped by 0 bases and J by 4 bases, with 12 bases between them. The chain's CDR3 is CAISESEGQIYGYTF. CDR3 sequence (DNA): TGTGCCATCAGTGAGTCGGAGGGTCAGATCTATGGCTACACCTTC.

V gene TRBV5-1 combines with J gene TRBJ2-2; D unresolved. The V end was cut by 2 bases, the J end by 6 bases, with 14 bases between. The CDR3 consists of 15 residues. CDR1 and CDR2 (germline): SGHRS, YFSETQ. CDR3 protein: CASSFMPVQAGELFF. As DNA, the CDR3 is TGCGCCAGCAGCTTTATGCCTGTTCAGGCCGGGGAGCTGTTTTTT.

V usage is TRBV2 and J usage is TRBJ2-3; TRBD2 agrees at 9 bases. This CDR3 is 16 amino acids long. Losses at the gene ends were 5 bases for V and 3 bases for J; bases not matched to a gene: 9. Germline CDR1 is SNHLY and CDR2 is FYNNEI. The CDR3 bases are TGTGCCAGCAGTTACGTTAGCGGGAGTCTGACAGATACGCAGTATTTT. This gives the protein CASSYVSGSLTDTQYF.

The chain joins TRBV6-1 to TRBJ2-3; 8 bases align to TRBD2. The CDR3 runs to 18 residues. J lost 1 base, V lost 1 base, and 10 bases had no gene match. The germline V gene encodes CDR1 MNHNS and CDR2 SASEGT. Written as DNA, the CDR3 is TGTGCCAGCAGTGAAGAGGTTTTCGGGAGGGCAGGCACAGATACGCAGTATTTT. As protein: CASSEEVFGRAGTDTQYF.

Only one count was recorded for this clone. The chain recombines TRBV5-1 with TRBJ2-5; D not resolved. The CDR3 is 13 amino acids. Trimming removed 1 base from V and 1 base from J, with 5 bases in between. The germline gives CDR1 SGHRS, CDR2 YFSETQ. The CDR3 here is CASSLTVQETQYF. As DNA, the CDR3 is TGCGCCAGCAGCTTGACGGTCCAAGAGACCCAGTACTTC.

This chain joins TRBV10-3 and TRBJ2-7; maybe TRBD1 (5 bases). The CDR3 has 15 amino acids. Deletions cut 6 bases from V and 3 bases from J, with 18 bases between. Germline V gives CDR1 ENHRY, CDR2 SYGVKD. The CDR3 protein is CAISQGGANLYEQYF. CDR3 nucleotides: TGTGCCATCAGCCAGGGTGGGGCGAACCTCTACGAGCAGTACTTC.

The V call is TRBV5-1, the J call TRBJ2-2; a possible D gene is TRBD1 (6 bases). This CDR3 spans 13 amino acids. CDR1 is SGHRS and CDR2 is YFSETQ in the germline V gene. V was shortened by 4 bases and J by 7 bases, with 11 bases between the two germline ends. The CDR3 coding sequence is TGCGCCAGCAGCGGGCAGGGGATCGGGGAGCTGTTTTTT. Amino acid sequence: CASSGQGIGELFF.

In this sample, this clone turned up once. The chain couples TRBV27 to TRBJ2-5; TRBD2 might be the D (6 bases). Trimming took 5 bases from V and 5 from J, leaving 15 bases between them. Germline V CDR1 and CDR2: MNHEY, SMNVEV (reference sequence). The CDR3 runs to 14 residues. The chain's CDR3 is CASSRSGVGETQYF. The CDR3, as DNA: TGTGCCAGCAGTCGTTCGGGGGTAGGGGAGACCCAGTACTTC.

This chain joins TRBV5-4 and TRBJ2-2, with 7 nucleotides matching TRBD1. The ends lost 0 bases at V and 0 bases at J; junction bases unmatched: 8. The CDR3 spans 18 residues. The V gene's germline CDR1 is SGHNT and CDR2 YYREEE (reference sequence). The CDR3: CASSLVPTGFANTGELFF. As DNA, the CDR3 is TGTGCCAGCAGCTTGGTCCCGACAGGGTTCGCGAACACCGGGGAGCTGTTTTTT. Full variable domain (missing parts from reference TRBV5-4 and TRBJ2-2): ETGVTQSPTHLIKTRGQQVTLRCSSQSGHNTVSWYQQALGQGPQFIFQYYREEENGRGNFPPRFSGLQFPNYSSELNVNALELDDSALYLCASSLVPTGFANTGELFFGEGSRLTVL.

This chain links TRBV4-1 with TRBJ1-5; 7 bases agree with TRBD1. There are 15 residues in the CDR3. From germline, CDR1 is MGHRA and CDR2 YSYEKL. Trimming cost V 4 bases and J 0 bases; bases outside gene matches: 3. The CDR3 region is CASSRGTVSNQPQHF. CDR3 nucleotides: TGCGCCAGCAGCCGCGGGACAGTTAGCAATCAGCCCCAGCATTTT.

The chain has TRBV4-1 and TRBJ2-7, with TRBD1 identical over 8 bases. Germline CDR1 MGHRA, CDR2 YSYEKL. J lost 2 bases, V lost 1 base, and 10 bases had no gene match. CDR3 length: 17 residues. CDR3 sequence: CASSQAPGDRLPYEQYF. CDR3 nucleotides: TGCGCCAGCAGCCAAGCGCCCGGGGACAGGCTTCCCTACGAGCAGTACTTC.

The V gene is TRBV5-1, the J gene TRBJ2-7; TRBD2 agrees at 7 bases. CDR3 length equals 15 residues. CDR1 is SGHRS, CDR2 YFSETQ, per germline. V shed 0 bases, J shed 2 bases, and the junction held 5 bases outside the gene matches. The CDR3 spells CASSLGREEAYEQYF. Here the CDR3 DNA reads TGCGCCAGCAGCTTGGGTCGGGAGGAAGCCTACGAGCAGTACTTC.

CDR3 protein: CASSIRDSVYGYTF. CDR3 sequence (DNA): TGTGCCAGTAGTATACGGGACAGTGTCTATGGCTACACCTTC. V gene TRBV19 combines with J gene TRBJ1-2; TRBD1 agrees at 7 bases. Germline CDR1 LNHDA, CDR2 SQIVND (reference sequence). V lost 2 bases, J lost 4 bases, and 4 bases stayed unmatched. The CDR3 consists of 14 residues.

The table lists this clone with a count of one. The chain links TRBV21-1 to TRBJ1-1. TRBV21-1 is shown as a pseudogene. The CDR3 sequence is 9 residues long. In DNA form, the CDR3 reads TGTGCCACGTACACTGAAGCTTTCTTT. Residues: CATYTEAFF.

This clone was counted between two and nine times. The chain employs TRBV27 and TRBJ2-7; 10 bases are shared with TRBD1. Germline lookup yields CDR1 MNHEY and CDR2 SMNVEV (reference sequence). With V trimmed by 6 bases and J by 6 bases, 8 bases remained unmatched. CDR3 length equals 14 residues. DNA of the CDR3: TGTGCCAGCAGATTGACAGGGGGCGCGGGCGAGCAGTACTTC. It translates to CASRLTGGAGEQYF.

The chain couples TRBV10-2 to TRBJ2-3; D possibly corresponds to TRBD1 (6 bases). This CDR3 comprises 13 residues. The V and J ends lost 4 bases and 3 bases respectively, with 8 bases between them. Looked up from germline, CDR1 is WSHSY and CDR2 is SAAADI. CDR3 bases: TGCGCCAGCAGTGGAGGGACAACAGATACGCAGTATTTT. Protein: CASSGGTTDTQYF.

The CDR3 DNA reads TGCAGCGGACGGATAGGACAGTACAATGAGCAGTTCTTC. Translation: CSGRIGQYNEQFF. V gene TRBV29-1 combines with J gene TRBJ2-1; the D gene is possibly TRBD1 (6 bases). The CDR3 totals 13 residues. Trimming cost V 7 bases and J 4 bases, with 14 bases left between them. CDR1 is SQVTM, CDR2 ANQGSEA, per germline.

This sequence joins TRBV19 and TRBJ2-2; no reliable D call. This CDR3 is built from 17 residues. Trimming removed 4 bases from V and 4 bases from J, with 19 bases in between. Germline CDR1 and CDR2: LNHDA and SQIVND (reference sequence). As DNA, the CDR3 is TGTGCCAGTAGTAGCCACCGCTCCCGGAGTGGCACCGGGGAGCTGTTTTTT. It translates to CASSSHRSRSGTGELFF.

The chain is built from TRBV18 and TRBJ1-1; D possibly corresponds to TRBD1 (6 bases). The V end was cut by 0 bases, the J end by 1 base, with 18 bases between. This CDR3 has 18 residues. Germline V gives CDR1 KGHSH, CDR2 LQKENI. In DNA form, the CDR3 reads TGTGCCAGCTCACCACCGAAACTTTCAGGGGCTACGAACACTGAAGCTTTCTTT. This gives the protein CASSPPKLSGATNTEAFF.

The V gene is TRBV5-5, the J gene TRBJ1-5; possibly TRBD1 for D (6 bases). Trimming stripped 2 bases from V and 5 bases from J, with 17 bases between. Per germline, CDR1 SGHKS and CDR2 YYEKEE (reference sequence). The CDR3 totals 16 residues. The CDR3 reads CASSFPDGGLDQPQHF. The DNA for the CDR3 is TGTGCCAGCAGCTTCCCTGACGGGGGGCTTGATCAGCCCCAGCATTTT.

The chain uses TRBV5-1 and TRBJ2-3; 7 nucleotides line up with TRBD1. Germline V gene lookup returns CDR1 SGHRS and CDR2 YFSETQ. Trimming cost V 8 bases and J 3 bases; bases outside gene matches: 18. The length of the CDR3 is 17 residues. CDR3 loop: CASTFWWAKTGTDTQYF. In DNA, the CDR3 is TGCGCCAGTACCTTTTGGTGGGCTAAGACAGGGACAGATACGCAGTATTTT.

The rearrangement links TRBV7-6 to TRBJ1-4; 7 bases line up with TRBD1. The germline V gene encodes CDR1 SGHVS and CDR2 FNYEAQ. V trimming: 1 base; J trimming: 8 bases; junction bases outside the gene matches: 7. The CDR3 has 15 amino acids. The CDR3 nucleotides are TGTGCCAGCAGCTTAGAAAGACAGGGATGGGAAAAACTGTTTTTT. This encodes CASSLERQGWEKLFF.

The chain links TRBV10-3 to TRBJ1-2, with D perhaps TRBD1 (5 bases). The CDR3 spans 13 residues. Trimming left V 4 bases short and J 2 bases short, with 8 bases between. Germline V gene data show CDR1 as ENHRY and CDR2 as SYGVKD. The CDR3 here is CAISADINYGYTF. In DNA form, the CDR3 reads TGTGCCATCAGTGCGGACATAAACTATGGCTACACCTTC.

The chain carries TRBV7-9 and TRBJ2-7; D might be TRBD1 (6 bases). V lost 5 bases to trimming and J lost 1 base, with 18 bases between them. In germline, CDR1 is SEHNR, CDR2 FQNEAQ (reference sequence). This CDR3 comprises 16 residues. CDR3 residues: CASSPRTAELSYEQYF. The CDR3 DNA sequence: TGTGCCAGCAGCCCTAGGACAGCCGAGCTATCCTACGAGCAGTACTTC.

This chain uses TRBV27 with TRBJ1-2; 7 positions agree with TRBD1. Germline V lookup: CDR1 MNHEY, CDR2 SMNVEV (reference sequence). V trimming: 8 bases; J trimming: 3 bases; junction bases outside the gene matches: 12. The CDR3 is made up of 15 amino acids. The CDR3 DNA reads TGTGCCAGCGGCCCCCTCGACAGGGAGTACTATGGCTACACCTTC. It codes for CASGPLDREYYGYTF.

The chain is built from TRBV5-1 and TRBJ1-1; 8 bases match TRBD1. The germline V gene has CDR1 SGHRS and CDR2 YFSETQ. Losses at the gene ends were 6 bases for V and 2 bases for J; bases not matched to a gene: 9. The CDR3 has 15 residues. As DNA, the CDR3 is TGCGCCAGCACTGCTTCAGGGGGCCTAAACACTGAAGCTTTCTTT. As protein: CASTASGGLNTEAFF.

The chain links TRBV19 to TRBJ2-7, with 9 bases lining up with TRBD1. CDR1 and CDR2 (germline): LNHDA, SQIVND (reference sequence). J lost 3 bases, V lost 5 bases, and 8 bases had no gene match. The CDR3 is 15 amino acids. CDR3 bases: TGTGCCAGTAGTTCCCCGGGACAGGGTAACTACGAGCAGTACTTC. Protein product: CASSSPGQGNYEQYF.

J is TRBJ2-5 and V is TRBV7-9, with TRBD1 matching 7 bases. The last part of the DNA fits TRBJ2-7 better; the J call may be wrong. The CDR3 is 13 residues long. Germline V CDR1 and CDR2: SEHNR, FQNEAQ (reference sequence). The DNA of the CDR3 is TGTGCCAGCAGCACTACAGGGGTCGGCGAGCAGTACTTC. The encoded protein is CASSTTGVGEQYF.

This clone was observed a handful of times. V and J are TRBV5-6 and TRBJ1-1; 11 bases agree with TRBD1. The germline V gene has CDR1 SGHDT and CDR2 YYEEEE. V was pared by 4 bases and J by 2 bases, with 4 bases of the junction left unmatched. This CDR3 spans 15 amino acids. The CDR3 sequence: CASSRDRGFNTEAFF. In DNA, the CDR3 is TGTGCCAGCAGCCGGGACAGGGGGTTTAACACTGAAGCTTTCTTT. Full variable domain (remainder filled in from reference TRBV5-6 and TRBJ1-1): DAGVTQSPTHLIKTRGQQVTLRCSPKSGHDTVSWYQQALGQGPQFIFQYYEEEERQRGNFPDRFSGHQFPNYSSELNVNALLLGDSALYLCASSRDRGFNTEAFFGQGTRLTVV.

This chain connects TRBV28 to TRBJ2-7, with TRBD2 matching over 8 bases. This CDR3 spans 16 amino acids. Germline assignment: CDR1 MDHEN and CDR2 SYDVKM. V gave up 4 bases and J gave up 2 bases; unmatched junction bases: 10. The CDR3 region is CASSSTSGGRTYEQYF. DNA of the CDR3: TGTGCCAGCAGTTCCACTAGCGGAGGGAGGACCTACGAGCAGTACTTC.

The table lists this clone with a few counts. This chain connects TRBV2 to TRBJ2-1; 7 bases agree with TRBD1. The ends lost 3 bases at V and 2 bases at J; junction bases unmatched: 1. Germline CDR1 SNHLY, CDR2 FYNNEI. The CDR3 is 14 residues long. The CDR3 DNA follows: TGTGCCAGCAGTGACGGGACAGCCTACAATGAGCAGTTCTTC. Translated, it gives CASSDGTAYNEQFF.